Listed below are T cell receptor beta chains from one sample, sequenced in a study of T cell responses to AZD1222 COVID-19 vaccine. Generated by immunoSEQ multiplex PCR, the TCRdb table keeps only in-frame clones and is missing some. The sample carries 150,000 or so clones, more than 90% recorded once. Source: peripheral blood, taken 28 days after the second AZD1222 dose. These TCRs come from an adult who received the AZD1222 COVID-19 vaccine. Each CDR3 is given with its conserved first and last residue. D genes are given only for firm matches. The size field is filled for only some rows; it gives once, few, many or a size class.

j_call clone_size v_call d_call cdr3_nt cdr3_aa
TRBJ1-1 many TRBV27 . TGTGCCAGCAGTACAACACAGAGAATGAACACTGAAGCTTTCTTT CASSTTQRMNTEAFF
TRBJ1-1 . TRBV11-2 TRBD1 TGTGCCAGCAGCGCCTGGGACAGTCAAGCTTTCTTT CASSAWDSQAFF
TRBJ1-3 . TRBV7-9 . TGTGCCAGCAGCTTAGTGGGCAGGCGAAACACCATATATTTT CASSLVGRRNTIYF
TRBJ2-1 . TRBV3-1/TRBV3-2 . TGTGCCAGCACCCCCCGGGGTGGGGTTAGCTCCTACAATGAGCAGTTCTTC CASTPRGGVSSYNEQFF
TRBJ2-7 . TRBV5-1 TRBD2 TGCGCCAGCAGCCCAAAACTAGCGGGAGCGATTCGAGAGCAGTACTTC CASSPKLAGAIREQYF
TRBJ2-2 . TRBV9 TRBD2 TGTGCCAGCAGCGCGCGGGGGACTACCGGGGAGCTGTTTTTT CASSARGTTGELFF
TRBJ2-7 . TRBV6-5 TRBD1 TGTGCCAGCAGCCGGGACAGAAACTCCTACGAGCAGTACTTC CASSRDRNSYEQYF
TRBJ2-3 . TRBV5-1 . TGCGCCAGCAGCTTCGAGTTGTCGATTACCAGGCGATCCGTGGATACGCAGTATTTT CASSFELSITRRSVDTQYF
TRBJ1-2 . TRBV6-5 TRBD1 TGTGCCAGCAGTTTGCGTCCGGGACAGGGGGTCTATGGCTACACCTTC CASSLRPGQGVYGYTF
TRBJ1-6 . TRBV7-9 TRBD1 TGTGCCAGCAGCTTGGGACAGGAGAATTCACCCCTCCACTTT CASSLGQENSPLHF
TRBJ2-3 . TRBV27 . TGTGCCAGCAGTTTATCGAGGGGGAGTGGGTCGGATACGCAGTATTTT CASSLSRGSGSDTQYF
TRBJ1-4 . TRBV27 . TGTGCCAGCAGTTTTTCAGTAAGGGAAAAACTGTTTTTT CASSFSVREKLFF
TRBJ1-1 once TRBV29-1 TRBD1 TGCAGCGTTCCACAGGGGTCTGAAGCTTTCTTT CSVPQGSEAFF
TRBJ1-6 . TRBV7-9 . TGTGCCAGCAGCTTAAGGTCGGGGAGCTCCTATAATTCACCCCTCCACTTT CASSLRSGSSYNSPLHF